This T cell receptor (beta chain) came from a study of CD8 T cells in Susac syndrome. A quantity of roughly 0.5 to 1 ug RNA underwent reverse transcription using random hexamers. TCR beta CDR3 was amplified by immunoSEQ covering 54 Vbeta and 13 Jbeta. One entry per CDR3 protein, called by TCRdb with MiXCR from the immunoSEQ multiplex PCR reads. The sample includes 160,000 or so distinct CDR3 sequences, 93% of them seen just once. Germline V gives CDR1 SEHNR, CDR2 FQNEAQ (reference sequence). This CDR3 has 15 residues. The J segment lost 8 bases and the V segment lost 1 base, leaving 7 bases of the junction unmatched. CD8+ and CD4+ T cells circulating in blood were sequenced for TCR beta.

The specimen was CD4+ T cells from PBMCs. The genes are TRBV7-9 and TRBJ2-3, with 9 bases matching TRBD2. The sequence derives from a human donor in good health. The CDR3 is CASSLELSAGGTQYF. CDR3 sequence (DNA): TGTGCCAGCAGCTTAGAGTTGTCAGCGGGGGGTACGCAGTATTTT.